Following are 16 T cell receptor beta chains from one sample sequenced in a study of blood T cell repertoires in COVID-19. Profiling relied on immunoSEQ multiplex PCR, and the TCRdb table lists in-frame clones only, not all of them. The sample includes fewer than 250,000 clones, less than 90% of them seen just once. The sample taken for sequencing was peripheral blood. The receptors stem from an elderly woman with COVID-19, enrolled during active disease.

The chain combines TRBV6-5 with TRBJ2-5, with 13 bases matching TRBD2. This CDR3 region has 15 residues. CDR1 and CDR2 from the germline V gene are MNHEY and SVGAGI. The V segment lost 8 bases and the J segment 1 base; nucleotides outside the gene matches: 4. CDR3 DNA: TGTGCCAGCCGGACTAGCGGGGGATCCCAAGAGACCCAGTACTTC. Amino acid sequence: CASRTSGGSQETQYF.

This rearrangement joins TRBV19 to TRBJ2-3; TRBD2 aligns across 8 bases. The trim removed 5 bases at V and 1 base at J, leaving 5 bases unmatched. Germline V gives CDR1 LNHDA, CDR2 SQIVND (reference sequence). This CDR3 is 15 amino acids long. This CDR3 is CASSQTSGRTDTQYF. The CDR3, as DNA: TGTGCCAGTAGTCAAACTAGCGGCCGCACAGATACGCAGTATTTT.

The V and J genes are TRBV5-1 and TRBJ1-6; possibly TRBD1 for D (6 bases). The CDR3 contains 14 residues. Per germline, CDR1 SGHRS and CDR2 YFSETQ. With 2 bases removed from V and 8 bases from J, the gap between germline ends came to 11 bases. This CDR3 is CASSLQGMDSPLHF. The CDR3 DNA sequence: TGCGCCAGCAGCTTACAGGGAATGGATTCACCCCTCCACTTT.

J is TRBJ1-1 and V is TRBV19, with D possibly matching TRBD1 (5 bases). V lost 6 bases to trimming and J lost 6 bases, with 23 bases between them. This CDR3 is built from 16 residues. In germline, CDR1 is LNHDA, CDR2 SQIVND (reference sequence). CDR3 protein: CASRELAGRGSSEAFF. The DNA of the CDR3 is TGTGCCAGTAGGGAGTTGGCTGGAAGGGGTAGCTCTGAAGCTTTCTTT.

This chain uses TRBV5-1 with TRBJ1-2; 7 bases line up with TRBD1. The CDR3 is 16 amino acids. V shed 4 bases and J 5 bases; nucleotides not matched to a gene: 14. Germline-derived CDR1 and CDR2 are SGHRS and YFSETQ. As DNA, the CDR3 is TGCGCCAGCAGCCCGTCAGTAGGGGGCGACTCGTATGGCTACACCTTC. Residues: CASSPSVGGDSYGYTF.

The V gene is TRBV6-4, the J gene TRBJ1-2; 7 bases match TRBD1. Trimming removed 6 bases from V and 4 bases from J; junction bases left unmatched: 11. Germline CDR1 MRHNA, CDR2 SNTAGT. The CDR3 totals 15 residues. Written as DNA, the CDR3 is TGTGCCAGCAGCGTCGAGCAGGGGGAAGGCTATGGCTACACCTTC. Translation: CASSVEQGEGYGYTF.

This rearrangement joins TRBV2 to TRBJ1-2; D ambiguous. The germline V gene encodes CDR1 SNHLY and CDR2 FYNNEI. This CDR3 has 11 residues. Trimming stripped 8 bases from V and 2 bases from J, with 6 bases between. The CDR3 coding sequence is TGTGCCAGCGCCGAGAACTATGGCTACACCTTC. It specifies CASAENYGYTF. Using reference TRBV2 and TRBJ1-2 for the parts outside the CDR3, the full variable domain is EPEVTQTPSHQVTQMGQEVILRCVPISNHLYFYWYRQILGQKVEFLVSFYNNEISEKSEIFDDQFSVERPDGSNFTLKIRSTKLEDSAMYFCASAENYGYTFGSGTRLTVV.

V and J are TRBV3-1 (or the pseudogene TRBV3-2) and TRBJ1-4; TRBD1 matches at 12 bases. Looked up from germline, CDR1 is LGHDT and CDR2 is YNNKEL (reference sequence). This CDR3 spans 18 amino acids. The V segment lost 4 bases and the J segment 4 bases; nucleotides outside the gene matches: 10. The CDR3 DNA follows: TGTGCCAGCAGCCGCGGACCGGGACAGGGGGCGCGTAATGAAAAACTGTTTTTT. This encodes CASSRGPGQGARNEKLFF.

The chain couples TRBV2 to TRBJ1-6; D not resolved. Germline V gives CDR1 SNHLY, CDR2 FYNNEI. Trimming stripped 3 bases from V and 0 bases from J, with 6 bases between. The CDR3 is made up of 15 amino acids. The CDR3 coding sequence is TGTGCCAGCAGTGACGAGGTCTCCTATAATTCACCCCTCCACTTT. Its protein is CASSDEVSYNSPLHF.

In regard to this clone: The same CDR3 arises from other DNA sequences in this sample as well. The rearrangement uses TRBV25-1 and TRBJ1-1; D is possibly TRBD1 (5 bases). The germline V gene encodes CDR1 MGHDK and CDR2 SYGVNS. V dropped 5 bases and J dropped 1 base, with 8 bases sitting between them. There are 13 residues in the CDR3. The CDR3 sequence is CASSRTGNTEAFF. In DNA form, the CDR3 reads TGTGCCAGCAGTAGAACAGGGAACACTGAAGCTTTCTTT. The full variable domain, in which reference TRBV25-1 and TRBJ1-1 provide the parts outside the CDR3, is EADIYQTPRYLVIGTGKKITLECSQTMGHDKMYWYQQDPGMELHLIHYSYGVNSTEKGDLSSESTVSRIRTEHFPLTLESARPSHTSQYLCASSRTGNTEAFFGQGTRLTVV.

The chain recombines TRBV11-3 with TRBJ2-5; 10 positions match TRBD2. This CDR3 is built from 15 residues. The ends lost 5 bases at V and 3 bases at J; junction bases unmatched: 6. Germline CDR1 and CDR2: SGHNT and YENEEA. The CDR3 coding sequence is TGTGCCAGCAGCCCGGGGCTAGCGGGGGAAGAGACCCAGTACTTC. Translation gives CASSPGLAGEETQYF.

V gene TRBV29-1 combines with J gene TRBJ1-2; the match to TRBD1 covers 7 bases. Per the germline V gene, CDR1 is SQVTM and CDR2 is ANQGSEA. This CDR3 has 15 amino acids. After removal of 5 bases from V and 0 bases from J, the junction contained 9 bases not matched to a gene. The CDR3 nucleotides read TGCAGCGTTACCGGGACAGAGGCCGCTAACTATGGCTACACCTTC. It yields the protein CSVTGTEAANYGYTF.

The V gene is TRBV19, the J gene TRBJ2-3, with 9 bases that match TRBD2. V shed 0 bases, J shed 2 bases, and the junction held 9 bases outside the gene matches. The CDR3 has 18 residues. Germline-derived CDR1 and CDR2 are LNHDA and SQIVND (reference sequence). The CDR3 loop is CASSIDAGGRRNTDTQYF. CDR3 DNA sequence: TGTGCCAGTAGTATAGACGCGGGGGGGCGGAGGAACACAGATACGCAGTATTTT.

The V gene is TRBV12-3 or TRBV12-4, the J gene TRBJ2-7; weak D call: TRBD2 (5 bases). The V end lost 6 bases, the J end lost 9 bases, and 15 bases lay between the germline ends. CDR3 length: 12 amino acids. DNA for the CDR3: TGTGCCAGCAGGCCTTCAGGTGGGAGGCAGTACGTC. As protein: CASRPSGGRQYV.

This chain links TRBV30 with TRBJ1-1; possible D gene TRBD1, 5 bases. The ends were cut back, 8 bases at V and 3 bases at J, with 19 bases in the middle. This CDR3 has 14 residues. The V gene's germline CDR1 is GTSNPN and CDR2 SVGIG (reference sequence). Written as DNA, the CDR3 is TGTGCCCTGGGATCGCGCGGGGGGGACACTGAAGCTTTCTTT. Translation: CALGSRGGDTEAFF.

Here the CDR3 reads CASSIDKNYGYTF. The CDR3 DNA reads as TGTGCCAGCAGCATTGACAAGAACTATGGCTACACCTTC. V is TRBV11-2 and J is TRBJ1-2; D call uncertain. The length of the CDR3 is 13 residues. Looked up from germline, CDR1 is SGHAT and CDR2 is FQNNGV. Trimming cost V 5 bases and J 2 bases, with 9 bases left between them.